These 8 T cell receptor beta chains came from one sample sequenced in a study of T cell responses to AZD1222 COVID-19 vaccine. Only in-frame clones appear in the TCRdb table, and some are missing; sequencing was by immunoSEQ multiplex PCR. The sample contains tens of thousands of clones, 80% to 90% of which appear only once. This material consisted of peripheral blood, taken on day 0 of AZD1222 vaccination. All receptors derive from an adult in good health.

The CDR3: CASSSPERGAGATGELFF. The CDR3 DNA follows: TGCGCCAGCAGCTCTCCCGAGAGGGGGGCAGGGGCTACCGGGGAGCTGTTTTTT. The rearrangement links TRBV5-1 to TRBJ2-2; D may correspond to TRBD1 or TRBD2 (6 bases each). CDR3 length equals 18 residues. Trimming took off 3 bases at V and 5 bases at J, with 23 bases between the two ends. Germline CDR1 and CDR2: SGHRS and YFSETQ.

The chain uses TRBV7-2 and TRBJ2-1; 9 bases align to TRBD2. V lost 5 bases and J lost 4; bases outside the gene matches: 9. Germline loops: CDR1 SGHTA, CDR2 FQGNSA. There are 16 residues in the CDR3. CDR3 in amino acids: CASSRGASGTYNEQFF. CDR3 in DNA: TGTGCCAGCAGCCGGGGGGCTAGCGGGACTTACAATGAGCAGTTCTTC.

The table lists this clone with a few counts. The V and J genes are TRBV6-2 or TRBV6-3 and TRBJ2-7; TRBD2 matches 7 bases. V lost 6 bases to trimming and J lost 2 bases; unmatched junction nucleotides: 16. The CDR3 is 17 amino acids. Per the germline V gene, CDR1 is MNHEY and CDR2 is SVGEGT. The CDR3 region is CASSSNLRDYPTYEQYF. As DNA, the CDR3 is TGTGCCAGCAGCTCCAACCTCCGGGACTACCCTACCTACGAGCAGTACTTC.

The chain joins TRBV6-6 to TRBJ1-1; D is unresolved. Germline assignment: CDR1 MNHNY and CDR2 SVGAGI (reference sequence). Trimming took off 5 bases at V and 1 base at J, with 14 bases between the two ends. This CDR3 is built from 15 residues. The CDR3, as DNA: TGTGCCAGCAGTCCCCAAGGGCTGAAGAACACTGAAGCTTTCTTT. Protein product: CASSPQGLKNTEAFF.

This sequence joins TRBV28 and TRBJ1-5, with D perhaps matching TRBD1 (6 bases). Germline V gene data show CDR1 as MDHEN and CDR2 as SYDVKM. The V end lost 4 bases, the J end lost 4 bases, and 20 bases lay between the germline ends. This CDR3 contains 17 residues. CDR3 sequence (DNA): TGTGCCAGCAGTTCCTCCTCTACCGGACAGAGAAATCAGCCCCAGCATTTT. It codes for CASSSSSTGQRNQPQHF.

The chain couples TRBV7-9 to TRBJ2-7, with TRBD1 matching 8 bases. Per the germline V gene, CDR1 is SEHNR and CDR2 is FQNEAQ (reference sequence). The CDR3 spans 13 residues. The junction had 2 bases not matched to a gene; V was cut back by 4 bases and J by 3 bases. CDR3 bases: TGTGCCAGCAGCTCGGGACAGGACTACGAGCAGTACTTC. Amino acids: CASSSGQDYEQYF.

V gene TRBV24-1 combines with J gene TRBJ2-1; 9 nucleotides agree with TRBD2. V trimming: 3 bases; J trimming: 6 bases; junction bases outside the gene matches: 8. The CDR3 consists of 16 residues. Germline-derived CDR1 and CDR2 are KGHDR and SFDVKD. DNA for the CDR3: TGTGCCACCAGTGATCGGGGCGGGAGGGCCTTCAATGAGCAGTTCTTC. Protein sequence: CATSDRGGRAFNEQFF.

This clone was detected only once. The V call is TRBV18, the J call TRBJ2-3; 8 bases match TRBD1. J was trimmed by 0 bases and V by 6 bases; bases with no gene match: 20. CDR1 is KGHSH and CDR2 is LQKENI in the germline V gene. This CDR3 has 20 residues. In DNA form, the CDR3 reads TGTGCCAGCTCGTCTCTAGGGACAGGCAACCGAATCTTAAGCACAGATACGCAGTATTTT. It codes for CASSSLGTGNRILSTDTQYF.